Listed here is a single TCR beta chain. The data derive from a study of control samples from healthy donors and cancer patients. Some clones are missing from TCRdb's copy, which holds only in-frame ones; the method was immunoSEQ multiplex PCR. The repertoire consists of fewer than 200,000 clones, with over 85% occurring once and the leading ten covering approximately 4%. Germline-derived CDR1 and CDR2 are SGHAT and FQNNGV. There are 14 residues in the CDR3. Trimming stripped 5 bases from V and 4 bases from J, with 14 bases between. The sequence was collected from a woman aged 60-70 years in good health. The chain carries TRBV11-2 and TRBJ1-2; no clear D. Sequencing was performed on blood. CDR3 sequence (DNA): TGTGCCAGCAGCCGAAATCCCTCGTTCTATGGCTACACCTTC. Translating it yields CASSRNPSFYGYTF.